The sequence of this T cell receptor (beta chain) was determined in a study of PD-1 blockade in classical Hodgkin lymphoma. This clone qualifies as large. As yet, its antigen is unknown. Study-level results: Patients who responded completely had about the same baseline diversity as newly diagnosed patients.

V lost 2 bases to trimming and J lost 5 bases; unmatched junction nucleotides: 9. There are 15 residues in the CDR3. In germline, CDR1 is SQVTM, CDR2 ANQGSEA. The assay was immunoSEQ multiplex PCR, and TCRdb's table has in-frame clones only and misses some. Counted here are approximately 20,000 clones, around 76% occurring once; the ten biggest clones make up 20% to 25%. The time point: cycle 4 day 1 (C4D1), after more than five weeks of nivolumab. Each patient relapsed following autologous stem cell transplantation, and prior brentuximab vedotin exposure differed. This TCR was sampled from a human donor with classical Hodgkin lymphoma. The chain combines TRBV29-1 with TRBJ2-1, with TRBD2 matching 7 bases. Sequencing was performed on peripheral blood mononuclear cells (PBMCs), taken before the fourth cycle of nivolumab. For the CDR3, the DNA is TGCAGCGTTGAAAGCCCTAGCGGAGATAACAATGAGCAGTTCTTC. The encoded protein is CSVESPSGDNNEQFF.